A single TCR beta chain is shown here with its context. Its antigen remains unknown. This CDR3 contains 11 residues. Germline V gene data show CDR1 as LNHDA and CDR2 as SQIVND (reference sequence). V shed 3 bases and J shed 15 bases, with 12 bases lying between them. This entry comes from a study of CD8+ T cells in alopecia areata. The wider study: A 6-month off-drug phase came after tofacitinib, which had lasted 6 to 18 months. Study-wide findings and caveats: Lesional scalp, especially alopecia totalis/universalis, showed higher clonality than normal scalp.

Reverse transcription of extracted RNA yielded cDNA, which provided the sequencing template. Data came from immunoSEQ multiplex PCR; TCRdb stores just in-frame clones and leaves some out. The sample yields fewer than 200,000 clones, about 72% seen once. The clonotype comes from a human donor with alopecia areata. This chain links TRBV19 with TRBJ2-1; tentatively, D is TRBD1 (6 bases). The specimen comprised CD8+ T cells sorted from blood, sampled at week 0. Here the CDR3 reads CASSIPQGLFF. CDR3 nucleotides: TGTGCCAGTAGTATCCCACAGGGTCTGTTCTTC.